Given below is one TCR beta chain in context. Its target is unknown. Time point of the sample: sample taken at primary tumor resection. Whole RNA was taken from tumor, nontumor lung or frozen PBMC; it was then sequenced unsorted. Approximately 70 TRACERx patients with early, untreated non-small cell lung cancer donated samples. The data derive from a study of spatial heterogeneity in lung cancer. The overall study: There were consistently more beta-chain sequences detected than alpha-chain sequences.

Overall study findings and caveats: Follow-up blood showed ubiquitous expanded tumor TCRs less than blood at resection did.

Every molecule of TCR cDNA had its own unique molecular identifier. Via MiXCR, TCRdb re-called the 5' RACE reads, giving one row per CDR3 protein. This table has roughly 91,000 distinct CDR3 sequences, approximately 20% appearing once. The receptor was isolated from a male donor with early-stage non-small cell lung cancer. The material sequenced was PBMCs, taken at surgery.

In nucleotides, the CDR3 is TGCAGCGTTGGGGTCTACTCCAGGGGGCGGCTCTACGAGCAGTACTTC. It encodes CSVGVYSRGRLYEQYF. The J gene is TRBJ2-7, the V gene TRBV29-1; 8 nucleotides agree with TRBD1. J gave up 3 bases and V 4 bases, and 14 bases lay outside the gene matches. Germline assignment: CDR1 SQVTM and CDR2 ANQGSEA. This CDR3 is 16 amino acids long.